The source of this T cell receptor beta chain is a study of T-cell memory formation after mild COVID-19. TCRdb analysed the 5' RACE reads with MiXCR anew, one entry per CDR3 protein. The data contain hundreds of thousands of distinct CDR3 sequences, roughly 15% of them singletons. Sequencing was carried out using PBMCs or a T cell subset sorted from them (not recorded which). The clonotype originates from a young man who had mild COVID-19 (a few samples of this study predate the infection). Cell type and time point are not known.

CDR3 nucleotide sequence: TGTGCCAGCAGCTTAAACGGGAATGGCTACACCTTC. Translation gives CASSLNGNGYTF. The rearrangement uses TRBV7-3 and TRBJ1-2; D ambiguous. The CDR3 runs to 12 residues. Germline CDR1 and CDR2: SGHTA and FQGTGA. V lost 1 base and J 6 bases, leaving 6 bases between the germline ends.